This T cell receptor (delta chain) is drawn from a study of γδ T cells in repeated Plasmodium falciparum infection. This clone was observed at least ten times. It is likely a read error: a sequence one base away is far more abundant. The same CDR3 can be traced to other DNA sequences in this sample. The CDR3 runs to 24 residues. Trimming cost V 3 bases and J 0 bases; bases outside gene matches: 31. Germline V gives CDR1 TVYSNPD, CDR2 GDNSRS (reference sequence). TCRdb re-called the multiplex PCR reads using CATT. The sample records approximately 50,000 delta-chain clones, around 2% being singletons. Vgamma9/Vdelta2+ and Vdelta2-negative gammadelta T cells were flow-sorted from PBMC for bulk sequencing.

Sequenced: gamma-delta T cells from blood. The V call is TRDV3, the J call TRDJ1, with TRDD3 matching over 13 bases. This TCR came from a pool of human donors (malaria-infected and uninfected, not separated). The CDR3 protein is CAFVIAPKLSTGGYGPLYTDKLIF. In DNA form, the CDR3 reads TGTGCCTTCGTCATCGCTCCGAAACTATCTACTGGGGGATACGGGCCTCTCTACACCGATAAACTCATCTTT. Supplemented by reference TRDV3 and TRDJ1, the full variable domain reads CDKVTQSSPDQTVASGSEVVLLCTYDTVYSNPDLFWYRIRPDYSFQFVFYGDNSRSEGADFTQGRFSVKHILTQKAFHLVISPVRTEDSATYYCAFVIAPKLSTGGYGPLYTDKLIFGKGTRVTVEP.